The next 17 T cell receptor beta chains were all read from a single sample in a study of blood T cell repertoires in COVID-19. Using immunoSEQ multiplex PCR, the repertoire was profiled, and TCRdb retains in-frame clones only, with some absent. The data show 100,000 to 150,000 clones, roughly 85% seen once. Sequencing input: peripheral blood. These receptors all stem from a human donor in a cohort sampled during active COVID-19.

This clone was seen a handful of times. The chain recombines TRBV6-2 or TRBV6-3 with TRBJ2-7; 13 nucleotides match TRBD2. Germline trimming cut 4 bases from V and 4 bases from J; bases unmatched to any gene: 4. Germline values: CDR1 MNHEY, CDR2 SVGEGT. The CDR3 runs 15 residues. Here the CDR3 reads CASSSRTSGRYEQYF. The CDR3 DNA follows: TGTGCCAGCAGTTCCCGGACTAGCGGGAGATACGAGCAGTACTTC.

This sequence joins TRBV5-1 and TRBJ2-1; D ambiguous. Germline V CDR1 and CDR2: SGHRS, YFSETQ. This CDR3 comprises 11 residues. V lost 4 bases to trimming and J lost 5 bases, with 4 bases between them. CDR3 sequence (DNA): TGCGCCAGCAGCGTAAACAATGAGCAGTTCTTC. It specifies CASSVNNEQFF. Supplemented by reference TRBV5-1 and TRBJ2-1, the full variable domain reads KAGVTQTPRYLIKTRGQQVTLSCSPISGHRSVSWYQQTPGQGLQFLFEYFSETQRNKGNFPGRFSGRQFSNSRSEMNVSTLELGDSALYLCASSVNNEQFFGPGTRLTVL.

The chain carries TRBV29-1 and TRBJ1-4; 10 bases map to TRBD1. The germline CDR1 and CDR2 sequences are SQVTM and ANQGSEA. The CDR3 has 12 residues. After removal of 7 bases from V and 6 bases from J, the junction contained 2 bases not matched to a gene. The chain's CDR3 is CSAGQGDEKLFF. The CDR3 region has the DNA TGCAGCGCCGGACAGGGGGATGAAAAACTGTTTTTT.

The CDR3 sequence: CASTNRVRDSNQPQHF. For the CDR3, the DNA is TGTGCCAGCACCAACAGGGTGAGAGATAGCAATCAGCCCCAGCATTTT. V usage is TRBV6-6 and J usage is TRBJ1-5; maybe TRBD1 (6 bases). Trimming removed 7 bases from V and 0 bases from J, with 16 bases in between. CDR1 and CDR2 (germline): MNHNY, SVGAGI (reference sequence). The CDR3 has 16 residues.

The chain links TRBV19 to TRBJ1-1; tentative D call: TRBD1 (6 bases). The CDR3 loop spans 14 amino acids. Germline CDR1 reads LNHDA; CDR2 reads SQIVND (reference sequence). Deletions cut 5 bases from V and 5 bases from J, with 15 bases between. The CDR3: CASSARTQGTEAFF. The DNA for the CDR3 is TGTGCCAGTAGTGCCCGAACACAGGGAACTGAAGCTTTCTTT.

The CDR3, as DNA: TGTGCCAGCAGGGGCAGTACCGGGGAGCTGTTTTTT. Amino acid sequence: CASRGSTGELFF. The gene calls are TRBV21-1 and TRBJ2-2; the D call in the table, TRBD1, was not verified against the DNA. TRBV21-1 is recorded as a pseudogene. There are 12 residues in the CDR3.

The rearrangement uses TRBV7-8 and TRBJ2-5; D is perhaps TRBD2 (7 bases). V lost 7 bases and J 3 bases, leaving 15 bases between the germline ends. The CDR3 contains 14 residues. From germline, CDR1 is SGHVS and CDR2 FQNEAQ. Written as DNA, the CDR3 is TGTGCCAGCACCCTAGGGGGAGGGGAAGAGACCCAGTACTTC. This encodes CASTLGGGEETQYF.

The chain carries TRBV6-6 and TRBJ1-1, with TRBD1 matching 8 bases. This CDR3 region has 15 residues. Trimming cost V 3 bases and J 1 base; bases outside gene matches: 4. The germline V gene encodes CDR1 MNHNY and CDR2 SVGAGI (reference sequence). CDR3 in amino acids: CASSYFGQGNTEAFF. CDR3 nucleotide sequence: TGTGCCAGCAGTTATTTTGGACAGGGGAACACTGAAGCTTTCTTT.

The chain is built from TRBV11-2 and TRBJ2-3, with 10 nucleotides matching TRBD1. The ends lost 5 bases at V and 5 bases at J; junction bases unmatched: 7. This CDR3 is built from 15 residues. Per germline, CDR1 SGHAT and CDR2 FQNNGV. CDR3 loop: CASSTDRGQLDTQYF. CDR3 DNA: TGTGCCAGCAGCACCGACAGGGGGCAATTAGATACGCAGTATTTT.

This clone was recorded a few times. The chain couples TRBV6-2 or TRBV6-3 to TRBJ2-7, with 8 bases that match TRBD2. The germline V gene has CDR1 MNHEY and CDR2 SVGEGT. The trim removed 6 bases at V and 6 bases at J, leaving 7 bases unmatched. The CDR3 length is 13 residues. CDR3 residues: CASSLTRGAEQYF. CDR3 nucleotides: TGTGCCAGCAGCCTCACGCGGGGGGCCGAGCAGTACTTC.

The chain uses TRBV5-1 and TRBJ2-5; 10 nucleotides line up with TRBD1. This CDR3 region has 15 residues. V dropped 5 bases and J dropped 3; count of bases not matched to a gene: 7. Germline V gene lookup returns CDR1 SGHRS and CDR2 YFSETQ. The CDR3 protein is CASSSGDRGEETQYF. The CDR3 DNA sequence: TGCGCCAGCAGTTCCGGGGACAGGGGAGAAGAGACCCAGTACTTC.

The chain joins TRBV18 to TRBJ1-2; D is undetermined. Germline V gene sequence: CDR1 KGHSH, CDR2 LQKENI. The ends were cut back, 2 bases at V and 2 bases at J, with 12 bases in the middle. There are 15 residues in the CDR3. CDR3 DNA sequence: TGTGCCAGCTCACCAGGATATCTAGTAAACTATGGCTACACCTTC. The encoded protein is CASSPGYLVNYGYTF.

V usage is TRBV5-8 and J usage is TRBJ1-2; D possibly corresponds to TRBD1 (6 bases). The germline CDR1 and CDR2 sequences are SGHTS and YDEGEE. The CDR3 consists of 14 residues. V lost 6 bases and J 4 bases, leaving 16 bases between the germline ends. The CDR3 DNA reads as TGTGCCAGCACCAACCGACAGGCTAGCTATGGCTACACCTTC. This codes for CASTNRQASYGYTF.

This chain joins TRBV18 and TRBJ1-6; D is perhaps TRBD1 (6 bases). CDR1 is KGHSH, CDR2 LQKENI, per germline. CDR3 length: 14 residues. Trimming removed 3 bases from V and 6 bases from J, with 9 bases in between. The CDR3 region is CASSPGHLNSPLHF. The CDR3 nucleotides read TGTGCCAGCTCACCGGGACATCTTAATTCACCCCTCCACTTT. Complete variable domain (other parts from reference TRBV18 and TRBJ1-6): NAGVMQNPRHLVRRRGQEARLRCSPMKGHSHVYWYRQLPEEGLKFMVYLQKENIIDESGMPKERFSAEFPKEGPSILRIQQVVRGDSAAYFCASSPGHLNSPLHFGNGTRLTVT.

V is TRBV5-4 and J is TRBJ2-7; 15 positions match TRBD2. The CDR3 is 15 amino acids. The germline CDR1 and CDR2 sequences are SGHNT and YYREEE (reference sequence). Germline trimming cut 3 bases from V and 6 bases from J; bases unmatched to any gene: 4. This CDR3 is CASSSEGLAGGEQYF. Here the CDR3 DNA reads TGTGCCAGCAGCTCGGAGGGACTAGCGGGAGGCGAGCAGTACTTC. Supplemented by reference TRBV5-4 and TRBJ2-7, the full variable domain reads ETGVTQSPTHLIKTRGQQVTLRCSSQSGHNTVSWYQQALGQGPQFIFQYYREEENGRGNFPPRFSGLQFPNYSSELNVNALELDDSALYLCASSSEGLAGGEQYFGPGTRLTVT.

The chain employs TRBV28 and TRBJ1-3; no reliable D call. V lost 3 bases to trimming and J lost 8 bases, with 5 bases between them. CDR1 and CDR2 from the germline V gene are MDHEN and SYDVKM. This CDR3 region has 11 residues. The CDR3 bases are TGTGCCAGCAGTTTGGAGGACACCATATATTTT. It encodes CASSLEDTIYF.

This clone occurred once. V usage is TRBV5-5 and J usage is TRBJ1-1; D uncertain. Germline V gene sequence: CDR1 SGHKS, CDR2 YYEKEE (reference sequence). V gave up 5 bases and J gave up 6 bases, with 11 bases separating them. The length of the CDR3 is 12 residues. CDR3 amino acids: CASRTGSAEAFF. The CDR3 DNA reads as TGTGCCAGCAGAACGGGAAGCGCTGAAGCTTTCTTT. The full variable domain, with the rest looked up from reference TRBV5-5 and TRBJ1-1, is DAGVTQSPTHLIKTRGQQVTLRCSPISGHKSVSWYQQVLGQGPQFIFQYYEKEERGRGNFPDRFSARQFPNYSSELNVNALLLGDSALYLCASRTGSAEAFFGQGTRLTVV.